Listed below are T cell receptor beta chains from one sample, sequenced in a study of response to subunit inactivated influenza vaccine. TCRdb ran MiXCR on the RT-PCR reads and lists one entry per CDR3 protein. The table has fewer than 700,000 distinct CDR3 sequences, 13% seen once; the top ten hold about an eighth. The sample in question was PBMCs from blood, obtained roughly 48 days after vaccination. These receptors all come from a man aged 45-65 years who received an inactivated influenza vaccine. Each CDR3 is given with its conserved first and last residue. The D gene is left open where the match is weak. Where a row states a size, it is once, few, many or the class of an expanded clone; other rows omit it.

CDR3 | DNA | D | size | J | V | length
CSAKTGNREYF | TGCAGTGCAAAAACAGGGAACAGGGAGTACTTC | NA | NA | TRBJ2-7 | TRBV20-1 | 11
CASSLRGQLGNIQYF | TGTGCCAGCAGCTTAAGGGGACAGCTAGGAAACATTCAGTACTTC | TRBD1 | few | TRBJ2-4 | TRBV13 | 15
CASSLGVANEQFF | TGTGCTAGCAGCTTAGGGGTAGCAAATGAGCAGTTCTTC | NA | NA | TRBJ2-1 | TRBV7-7 | 13
CASSSLGLAGNTDTQYF | TGTGCCAGCAGTTCCCTAGGACTAGCGGGGAACACAGATACGCAGTATTTT | TRBD2 | few | TRBJ2-3 | TRBV28 | 17
CASSETGMGEQFF | TGTGCCAGCAGCGAGACAGGGATGGGTGAGCAGTTCTTC | TRBD1 | many | TRBJ2-1 | TRBV9 | 13
CASRNSKGQINTGELFF | TGTGCCAGCAGGAACAGCAAGGGACAGATCAACACCGGGGAGCTGTTTTTT | TRBD1 | few | TRBJ2-2 | TRBV28 | 17
CASSSGPEEKLFF | TGTGCCAGCAGCTCGGGACCTGAAGAAAAACTGTTTTTT | NA | NA | TRBJ1-4 | TRBV7-2 | 13
CAISESGLGYNEQFF | TGTGCCATCAGTGAGTCGGGACTAGGATACAATGAGCAGTTCTTC | TRBD2 | few | TRBJ2-1 | TRBV10-3 | 15
CATSRDTFLAGGTDTQYF | TGTGCCACCAGCAGAGATACGTTCCTAGCGGGGGGCACAGATACGCAGTATTTT | TRBD2 | few | TRBJ2-3 | TRBV15 | 18
CASSYGQPSTDTQYF | TGCGCCAGCAGCTATGGACAGCCTAGCACAGATACGCAGTATTTT | NA | few | TRBJ2-3 | TRBV5-1 | 15
CASSLEGGYGYTF | TGTGCCAGCAGCTTAGAAGGTGGCTATGGCTACACCTTC | NA | NA | TRBJ1-2 | TRBV7-2 | 13